The text below deals with one T cell receptor (beta chain). The data were obtained in a study of cytomegalovirus exposure and HLA in healthy donors. Only in-frame clones appear in the TCRdb table, and some are missing; sequencing was by immunoSEQ multiplex PCR. Of about 360,000 clones in the sample, roughly 85% were seen once. CDR1 and CDR2 (germline): MGHDK, SYGVNS. Trimming removed 2 bases from V and 2 bases from J; junction bases left unmatched: 3. The CDR3 loop spans 15 amino acids. The sequence derives from a woman younger than 30 in good health and CMV-seronegative. The gene calls are TRBV25-1 and TRBJ1-1; 9 positions agree with TRBD1. Specimen: PBMCs. DNA of the CDR3: TGTGCCAGCAGTGAAAGGACAGGGGAAAACACTGAAGCTTTCTTT. Translation gives CASSERTGENTEAFF.